This TCR beta chain originates from a study of cytomegalovirus exposure and HLA in healthy donors (dated by TCRdb to the late 2010s). Background for the entire study: In an earlier analysis of roughly 590 of the donors, 276 Gb of sequence data and just under 120 million unique TCR beta sequences from 180 million or so T cells were reported. An early release that covered some 630 HLA-typed donors contained approximately 290 gigabases of sequencing data and tens of millions of unique TCR sequences. Of the roughly 410 genotyped donors, roughly 80% were placed in the genetic ancestry cluster associated with self-reported Caucasian donors. The study aimed to test whether cataloging public T cell receptors could reveal signatures of past pathogen exposure. Using immunosequencing, the study profiled T cell repertoires from fewer than 850 subjects and related those repertoires to cytomegalovirus serostatus. In addition to the first cohort of approximately 650 subjects, a separate validation cohort of some 120 different subjects was used. To predict cytomegalovirus infection status, the study brought together high-throughput TCR immunosequencing, statistical association of individual TCRs with disease status, and machine learning. In a later analysis, previously published TCR beta repertoires from 550 to 700 donors were re-analyzed and high-resolution HLA genotyping was added so that TCR occurrence patterns could be studied. In the later analysis, no new phenotypic data were used to find candidate immune exposures; instead, reliance was placed on TCR beta sequences and their occurrence across donors. An earlier analysis of some 500 of the donors applied high-throughput TCR beta sequencing to assess whether each TCR beta V gene segment acted as functional or pseudogenic. Donor age, sex, ethnicity and CMV serostatus were compiled together with the repertoire data. Genome-wide SNP genotypes for about 65% of the 666 donors were used in a later genetic analysis, which treated that subset as a discovery cohort. Every repertoire in the discovery cohort had been generated on one and the same sequencing platform. Both class I and class II loci were covered by HLA typing, at four-digit resolution. Typing coverage varied by locus: roughly 620-630 donors for A, B, C, DRB1 and DQB1; approximately 520 for DQA1; approximately 570 for DPA1; 400 to 480 for DPB1. Because of strong linkage in the cohort, roughly five DR-DQ haplotypes were treated as single units for association and clustering. Among 398 genotyped donors of the cohort, an average of around 240,000 unique TCR beta nucleotide sequences was sequenced per donor, of which roughly 17% were non-productive.

The cohort comprised some 730 healthy bone marrow donors. Cohort members were all nominally healthy when sampled, although unrecorded immune exposures were likely present. The donor was CMV seronegative and was included in the group of a few hundred seronegative cohort members. Every donor gave a peripheral blood sample, and the peripheral blood mononuclear cells from that sample were used for TCR beta sequencing. The Qiagen DNeasy Blood Extraction Kit was used to extract genomic DNA from the blood cell samples. This clone has a single count. Its specific antigen is unknown. No qualities accompany the bases; no much larger clone lies one base away. Library preparation used the immunoSEQ multiplex PCR assay. A mixture of 60 forward primers for TCR Vbeta segments and 13 reverse primers for TCR Jbeta segments was used in the multiplex PCR. The CDR3 region of rearranged TCR beta genes was amplified from genomic DNA with a multiplex PCR assay. The amplified TCR beta libraries were sequenced on the Illumina HiSeq System as 87-base-pair reads. Under the source paper's analysis protocol: A later analysis counted about 82 million unique TCR beta chains across the 550 to 800 repertoires, and some 11 million of these chains were shared by at least two donors. To remove PCR and sequencing errors, raw reads were error-corrected and collapsed into unique sequences using a nearest-neighbor algorithm that merged closely related sequences. V, D and J gene segments were assigned by aligning CDR3 sequences to IMGT reference sequences. For a sequence to be retained, a match of at least six nucleotides to both a V gene segment and a J gene segment was required. A rearrangement was called productive if the CDR3 had no stop codons and remained in frame with V and J, and every other rearrangement was called non-productive. Following IMGT convention, CDR3 was defined as the stretch from the second conserved V-encoded cysteine to the conserved J-encoded phenylalanine. The earlier analysis of some 550 of the donors excluded any sequence lacking an unambiguous match to a single V gene segment. In an earlier analysis of several hundred of the donors, V segments were called functional above 56.7% productive rearrangements and were called segregating when the between-donor standard deviation exceeded 5%. A statistical classification framework was built to diagnose cytomegalovirus status from the catalog of TCR beta chain sequences. In a later analysis, V and J genes were assigned by comparing TCR nucleotide sequences against IMGT/GENE-DB human TR gene sequences. In a later analysis, CDR3 sequences and most-parsimonious VDJ recombination scenarios were assigned using the TCRdist pipeline. In a later analysis, each TCR beta chain was defined by its CDR3 amino acid sequence together with its V-gene family, and reads without a unique V-gene family were excluded. A later analysis removed 592 highly shared, low-generation-probability nucleotide sequences to deal with suspected cross-contamination and a sequencing artifact. In a later analysis, a clonal expansion index was calculated for each public chain from normalized within-repertoire ranks of inferred template counts. Generation probabilities in a later analysis came from a VDJ recombination model fitted to out-of-frame rearrangements, and those results were checked against IGoR. A later analysis scored TCR-TCR, TCR-HLA and TCR-CMV co-occurrence with hypergeometric tests, applying a repertoire-size bias correction to TCR pairs. False discovery rates were estimated in a later analysis by permuting HLA or CMV assignments 20 times. In a later analysis, co-occurring TCRs were grouped with DBSCAN, and TCRdist sequence similarity was added when clustering was performed within HLA-allele-positive subsets. Co-occurrence clustering excluded repertoires with fewer than 30,000 or more than 120,000 public chains, plus five with anomalous nucleotide sharing. The table was pulled from immuneACCESS by TCRdb, which kept in-frame rearrangements only. Such tables lose some clones; where checked, under half of the loss comes from unresolved V genes, and the rest has no known cause. V and J calls and clone size are given by that table; D and trimming were obtained from the DNA. The sample table lists 95,000 to 150,000 clones, roughly 80% of them with a count of one. The top ten constitute 6.3% of the sample.

Points the paper makes about the study in general: Cytomegalovirus status was reported to be diagnosed by the classifier with high specificity and sensitivity in both the original and validation cohorts. Compared with equally common non-associated chains, HLA-associated TCR beta chains in a later analysis were more clonally expanded and had lower generation probabilities. HLA typing was unavailable for some donors at each locus, so association tests used only the typed subset. CMV serostatus was the only immune exposure information available for the cohort. Because the 87-base-pair reads could not distinguish some IMGT-functional V segments, including TRBV6-2 and TRBV6-3, those segments were excluded. Broadly in line with IMGT annotations, most TCR beta V segments showed up in productive rearrangements about 87% or about 30% of the time in an earlier analysis of several hundred of the donors. According to the authors, the approach could potentially be generalized to other disease states and immunological phenotypes. The sequencing pipeline was judged likely to have produced a cluster of highly shared sequence variants as a technical artifact. According to a later analysis, most CMV-associated TCR beta chains appeared to be HLA-restricted, and the HLA associations seemed to be driven largely by CMV exposure. According to a later analysis, parvovirus B19, influenza, CMV and Epstein-Barr virus appeared linked to several top co-occurrence clusters. In a later genetic analysis, a missense DCLRE1C variant was associated with V-gene and J-gene trimming of TCR beta chains, and the association was replicated in an independent cohort. Correlated functional status among segregating V segments might be attributable to linkage disequilibrium, but an unknown experimental factor could not be ruled out. In a later genetic analysis, fewer N-insertions in productive TCRs were reported among donors in an Asian-associated ancestry cluster than the roughly 710-donor mean. When HLA alleles, especially DR and DQ, strongly co-occurred, attributing TCR associations to individual alleles was difficult. The earlier analysis of some 560 of the donors excluded over 15 rarely observed V segments, including chromosome 9 orphons, because counts were too low. A further reported finding was that TCR beta sequences accurately predicted the HLA-A and HLA-B alleles for most subjects in the first cohort. Across donors, most TCR sequences were observed very rarely, whereas some public TCRs were present in many individuals. The cohort was sequenced for TCR beta chains only, and without alpha or paired-chain data the features that could be detected were limited. At a false discovery rate of 0.05, a later analysis linked some 17,000 TCR beta sequences to specific HLA alleles. In a later analysis, the rate of TCR association differed among HLA loci, with DRB1 alleles having the most associated TCRs and HLA-C alleles having the fewest. The study listed 150 to 200 TCR beta chains as associated with cytomegalovirus. Roughly uniform sequencing depth across donors was assumed in presence/absence analyses, although this assumption may not hold. In vitro tests confirmed that a few of the cytomegalovirus-associated TCR beta chains recognize cytomegalovirus antigens.

CDR1 and CDR2, per the germline V gene, are KGHSY and FQNENV. At the junction V is shortened by 4 bases and J by 6 bases; bases outside the gene matches: 7. The CDR3 measures 16 amino acids from cysteine to phenylalanine. Only CDR3 DNA is held: 48 bases, read in frame from base 1. Sample: PBMCs. The V and J segments used are TRBV16 and TRBJ2-2; 11 junctional bases match TRBD2. This receptor was obtained from a woman between 40 and 55 years old in good health and CMV-seronegative. The sequenced DNA: TGTGCCAGCAGCCTCACTAGCGGGAGTTTCCCCGGGGAGCTGTTTTTT. The translation is CASSLTSGSFPGELFF.